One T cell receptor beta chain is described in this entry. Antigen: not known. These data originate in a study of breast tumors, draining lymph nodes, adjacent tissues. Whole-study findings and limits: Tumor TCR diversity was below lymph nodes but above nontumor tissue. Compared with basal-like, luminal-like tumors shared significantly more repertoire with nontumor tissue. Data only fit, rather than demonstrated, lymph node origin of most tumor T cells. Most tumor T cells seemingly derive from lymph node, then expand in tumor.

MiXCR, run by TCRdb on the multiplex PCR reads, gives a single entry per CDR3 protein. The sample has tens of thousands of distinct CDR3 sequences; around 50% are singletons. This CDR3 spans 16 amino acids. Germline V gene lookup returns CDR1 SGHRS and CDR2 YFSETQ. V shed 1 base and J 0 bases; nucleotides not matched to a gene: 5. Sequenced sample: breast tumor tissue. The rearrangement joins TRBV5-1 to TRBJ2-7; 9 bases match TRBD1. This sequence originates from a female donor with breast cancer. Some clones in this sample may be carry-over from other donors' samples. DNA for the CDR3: TGCGCCAGCAGCTTGTCGGGGACAGGGCTCTCCTACGAGCAGTACTTC. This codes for CASSLSGTGLSYEQYF.